These 17 T cell receptor beta chains share one sample of origin, sequenced in a study of shared clonotypes between healthy human individuals. Sequenced by immunoSEQ multiplex PCR; TCRdb stores in-frame clones only, minus some. The sample holds about 2.4 million clones, over 85% seen once. The sequenced sample was naive CD4+ T cells sorted from blood. Described subset: CD45RA+ positively selected. The origin of the receptors is a man aged 18 to 35 in good health.

The chain is built from TRBV5-6 and TRBJ1-3; TRBD1 agrees at 9 bases. This CDR3 has 17 amino acids. Germline V gene sequence: CDR1 SGHDT, CDR2 YYEEEE. J gave up 0 bases and V 0 bases, and 4 bases lay outside the gene matches. CDR3 bases: TGTGCCAGCAGCTTGGTAACAGGGGGCCTCTCTGGAAACACCATATATTTT. Encoded protein: CASSLVTGGLSGNTIYF.

The chain combines TRBV7-2 with TRBJ2-3, with TRBD2 identical over 15 bases. The germline CDR1 and CDR2 sequences are SGHTA and FQGNSA. The CDR3 runs 19 residues. Germline trimming cut 4 bases from V and 0 bases from J; bases unmatched to any gene: 8. This CDR3 reads CASSYVGTSGRQSTDTQYF. For the CDR3, the DNA is TGTGCCAGCAGCTACGTTGGGACTAGCGGGAGGCAGAGCACAGATACGCAGTATTTT.

V usage is TRBV4-1 and J usage is TRBJ2-7, with TRBD2 matching 16 bases. The length of the CDR3 is 17 residues. With 2 bases clipped from V and 2 bases from J, the junction kept 3 bases outside the gene matches. In germline, CDR1 is MGHRA, CDR2 YSYEKL. CDR3 loop: CASSQTGTSGRAYEQYF. The CDR3 nucleotides read TGCGCCAGCAGCCAAACCGGGACTAGCGGGAGGGCCTACGAGCAGTACTTC.

The chain employs TRBV6-1 and TRBJ1-1, with 9 bases identical to TRBD1. The trim removed 5 bases at V and 6 bases at J, leaving 7 bases unmatched. CDR3 length equals 14 residues. Germline V gene data show CDR1 as MNHNS and CDR2 as SASEGT. In DNA form, the CDR3 reads TGTGCCAGCAGTAACAACAGGGGGCTAGCTGAAGCTTTCTTT. Protein sequence: CASSNNRGLAEAFF.

The chain is built from TRBV5-8 and TRBJ2-7; 8 bases map to TRBD2. V dropped 0 bases and J dropped 0; count of bases not matched to a gene: 2. Germline lookup yields CDR1 SGHTS and CDR2 YDEGEE. The CDR3 runs 15 residues. For the CDR3, the DNA is TGTGCCAGCAGCTTGGCCGGGGGGGGCTCCTACGAGCAGTACTTC. Translation: CASSLAGGGSYEQYF.

The rearrangement joins TRBV9 to TRBJ1-1, with unresolved D. Germline CDR1 reads SGDLS; CDR2 reads YYNGEE. Trimming pared 2 bases from V and 1 base from J, leaving 9 bases between. The CDR3 sequence is 14 residues long. The CDR3 region has the DNA TGTGCCAGCAGCGTCCTGCCAGGGAACACTGAAGCTTTCTTT. Translating it yields CASSVLPGNTEAFF. The whole variable domain, remainder taken from reference TRBV9 and TRBJ1-1, is DSGVTQTPKHLITATGQRVTLRCSPRSGDLSVYWYQQSLDQGLQFLIQYYNGEERAKGNILERFSAQQFPDLHSELNLSSLELGDSALYFCASSVLPGNTEAFFGQGTRLTVV.

The chain has TRBV5-1 and TRBJ2-1; D not certain. CDR3 length equals 16 residues. Germline lookup yields CDR1 SGHRS and CDR2 YFSETQ. The V end was cut by 4 bases, the J end by 5 bases, with 19 bases between. CDR3 region: CASSPPELWVHNEQFF. Written as DNA, the CDR3 is TGCGCCAGCAGCCCCCCTGAACTGTGGGTCCACAATGAGCAGTTCTTC.

J is TRBJ2-1 and V is TRBV6-5; D unresolved. The CDR3 covers 13 residues. Germline values: CDR1 MNHEY, CDR2 SVGAGI. Trimming shortened V by 6 bases and J by 9 bases, and 15 bases separated the two germline ends. The CDR3 loop is CASSRLPGSEQFF. The CDR3 nucleotides read TGTGCCAGCAGCCGCCTCCCCGGCAGTGAGCAGTTCTTC.

The rearrangement joins TRBV10-3 to TRBJ1-5; TRBD1 aligns across 8 bases. The germline gives CDR1 ENHRY, CDR2 SYGVKD. J gave up 6 bases and V 6 bases, and 10 bases lay outside the gene matches. This CDR3 has 15 amino acids. This chain's CDR3 is CAISSGGQGVQPQHF. In nucleotides, the CDR3 is TGTGCCATCAGCTCCGGAGGACAGGGTGTTCAGCCCCAGCATTTT.

V usage is TRBV7-2 and J usage is TRBJ2-7; TRBD2 is a possible D gene (6 bases). The CDR3 loop spans 16 amino acids. CDR1 SGHTA and CDR2 FQGNSA come from the germline V gene. Trimming took off 1 base at V and 1 base at J, with 14 bases between the two ends. CDR3 residues: CASSLGSGVGSYEQYF. CDR3 in DNA: TGTGCCAGCAGCTTAGGGTCGGGAGTGGGGTCCTACGAGCAGTACTTC.

This sequence joins TRBV4-2 and TRBJ2-3, with 8 bases aligning to TRBD2. The germline V gene has CDR1 LGHNA and CDR2 YNFKEQ. The CDR3 is 16 amino acids. J was trimmed by 0 bases and V by 2 bases; bases with no gene match: 4. DNA for the CDR3: TGTGCCAGCAGCCAAAGCCGGGGGGGAAGCACAGATACGCAGTATTTT. Encoded protein: CASSQSRGGSTDTQYF.

The chain joins TRBV6-5 to TRBJ1-1; the D is unclear. Germline V gives CDR1 MNHEY, CDR2 SVGAGI. V was pared by 0 bases and J by 0 bases, with 8 bases between. The CDR3 is made up of 15 amino acids. The CDR3: CASSYSTHMNTEAFF. Here the CDR3 DNA reads TGTGCCAGCAGTTACTCGACACATATGAACACTGAAGCTTTCTTT.

This chain joins TRBV4-1 and TRBJ2-7; 7 nucleotides agree with TRBD1. Germline assignment: CDR1 MGHRA and CDR2 YSYEKL. There are 18 residues in the CDR3. V trimming: 0 bases; J trimming: 6 bases; junction bases outside the gene matches: 17. CDR3 sequence: CASSQDEDRPSAGGEQYF. The CDR3 nucleotides read TGCGCCAGCAGCCAAGATGAGGACAGGCCCTCCGCAGGAGGCGAGCAGTACTTC.

V is TRBV28 and J is TRBJ2-2; D remains unclear. CDR1 and CDR2 (germline): MDHEN, SYDVKM. This CDR3 is 16 amino acids long. V lost 6 bases and J lost 4, with 18 bases in between. For the CDR3, the DNA is TGTGCCAGCAGCTCCCCGGACGGATACCGCACCGGGGAGCTGTTTTTT. Encoded protein: CASSSPDGYRTGELFF.

This clone was observed a single time. J is TRBJ2-1 and V is TRBV30; TRBD1 matches 11 bases. CDR3 size: 15 residues. V gave up 1 base and J gave up 5 bases; unmatched junction bases: 4. Germline loops: CDR1 GTSNPN, CDR2 SVGIG (reference sequence). The CDR3 region has the DNA TGTGCCTGGAGTGGGGACAGGGGGAACGACAATGAGCAGTTCTTC. Translation: CAWSGDRGNDNEQFF.

V and J are TRBV19 and TRBJ2-1; the D is unclear. CDR3 length: 11 amino acids. Germline lookup yields CDR1 LNHDA and CDR2 SQIVND (reference sequence). The ends were cut back, 4 bases at V and 12 bases at J, with 10 bases in the middle. The CDR3 sequence: CASSNPMVQFF. CDR3 nucleotides: TGTGCCAGTAGTAATCCAATGGTGCAGTTCTTC.

This chain joins TRBV7-8 and TRBJ2-3, with a tentative D call TRBD2 (6 bases). This CDR3 spans 16 amino acids. V was shortened by 0 bases and J by 2 bases, with 12 bases between the two germline ends. Germline values: CDR1 SGHVS, CDR2 FQNEAQ. The CDR3 DNA reads as TGTGCCAGCAGCTTAGCGAGTCTAGCGTACACAGATACGCAGTATTTT. Its protein product is CASSLASLAYTDTQYF.